This paragraph reports one T cell receptor (beta chain). Other DNA sequences in this specimen translate into the identical CDR3. CDR1 and CDR2 from the germline V gene are SGDLS and YYNGEE. The CDR3 loop spans 14 amino acids. V trimming: 3 bases; J trimming: 3 bases; junction bases outside the gene matches: 4. This entry comes from a study of blood T cell repertoires in COVID-19. Study-level information: Sources were T cells, B-cell-depleted T cells, or PBMCs; the material itself was cDNA or gDNA.

Clones were sequenced by immunoSEQ multiplex PCR, and TCRdb holds only the in-frame ones, with some missing. The sample comprises about 53,000 clones, 80% to 90% of which are singletons, and under 4.5% rests with the top ten. The chain uses TRBV9 and TRBJ2-7, with 9 bases that match TRBD1. The source is a man aged 45-65 years with acute or convalescent COVID-19. Material: peripheral blood. The CDR3 region is CASSGGQGGYEQYF. For the CDR3, the DNA is TGTGCCAGCAGCGGGGGACAGGGCGGCTACGAGCAGTACTTC.